Below, 26 T cell receptor beta chains from the same sample are listed, as sequenced in a study of metastatic and nonmetastatic thyroid tumors. Treatment of any kind had been given to no patient before thyroid surgery. TCRdb re-called the PCR reads through MiXCR. The table has around 30,000 clones, about a fifth seen once; the top ten hold approximately 3%. Sequenced sample: tumor tissue. These receptor sequences come from a male donor with papillary thyroid cancer or a benign thyroid nodule (not recorded which). Some clones in this sample may be carry-over from other donors' samples.

This clone was seen only a few times. An end of the junction does not agree with germline; a read error may underlie this. The chain uses TRBV19 and TRBJ2-7; tentative D call: TRBD1 (5 bases). The germline V gene encodes CDR1 LNHDA and CDR2 SQIVND (reference sequence). The CDR3 length is 15 residues. CDR3 protein: CASSVRQGASYDQYF. CDR3 sequence (DNA): TGTGCCAGTAGCGTACGGCAGGGCGCGTCCTACGATCAGTACTTC.

This clone was detected many times. The genes are TRBV20-1 and TRBJ2-3; 11 bases align to TRBD2. Trimming took 5 bases from V and 2 from J; bases not matched to a gene: 6. The CDR3 is 15 amino acids. The germline gives CDR1 DFQATT, CDR2 SNEGSKA (reference sequence). CDR3 in amino acids: CSAGGTSGITDTQYF. DNA of the CDR3: TGCAGTGCTGGGGGGACTAGCGGAATCACAGATACGCAGTATTTT.

This clone was detected many times. In the same sample, other DNA sequences code for this CDR3. The V gene is TRBV27, the J gene TRBJ1-6; D is ambiguous. This CDR3 is built from 12 residues. Trimming removed 3 bases from V and 12 bases from J, with 9 bases in between. Germline-derived CDR1 and CDR2 are MNHEY and SMNVEV (reference sequence). CDR3 sequence: CASSFGRGPLHF. Here the CDR3 DNA reads TGTGCCAGCAGTTTTGGTCGGGGACCCCTCCACTTT.

This clone was counted ten times or more. The J gene is TRBJ2-1, the V gene TRBV7-9, with 9 bases that match TRBD2. The CDR3 extends over 14 amino acids. Germline-derived CDR1 and CDR2 are SEHNR and FQNEAQ (reference sequence). J lost 2 bases, V lost 4 bases, and 0 bases had no gene match. The CDR3 is CASSSSGTYNEQFF. CDR3 nucleotides: TGTGCCAGCAGCTCTAGCGGGACCTACAATGAGCAGTTCTTC.

This clone was found many times. This chain uses TRBV6-4 with TRBJ2-7; 9 nucleotides match TRBD2. CDR3 length: 14 amino acids. The germline gives CDR1 MRHNA, CDR2 SNTAGT. After removal of 6 bases from V and 2 bases from J, the junction contained 5 bases not matched to a gene. CDR3 nucleotides: TGTGCCAGCAGACTAGCGGGCACAACCTACGAGCAGTACTTC. This sequence encodes CASRLAGTTYEQYF.

This clone was observed many times. The rearrangement uses TRBV11-2 and TRBJ2-5; 9 nucleotides align to TRBD1. The CDR3 extends over 17 amino acids. Germline V CDR1 and CDR2: SGHAT, FQNNGV. Trimming took 3 bases from V and 6 from J; bases not matched to a gene: 14. As DNA, the CDR3 is TGTGCCAGCAGCTTCCGGGCTGCACAGGGGGCTTGGAAGACCCAGTACTTC. Translation: CASSFRAAQGAWKTQYF.

Sample share makes this clone medium-sized (0.01 to 0.1%). CDR3 nucleotides: TGTGCCTGTTCGGGGGCTGGGGCCAACGTCCTGACTTTC. Protein sequence: CACSGAGANVLTF. The chain carries TRBV6-2 or TRBV6-3 and TRBJ2-6; TRBD2 might be the D (6 bases). CDR3 length: 13 amino acids. Germline V CDR1 and CDR2: MNHEY, SVGEGT. V gave up 11 bases and J gave up 2 bases, with 10 bases separating them.

This clone was detected a few times. Given a much more abundant clone one base away, this may be a read error. Within the sample, other DNA sequences also encode this same CDR3. The chain has TRBV3-1 and TRBJ1-6; the D gene is possibly TRBD1 (5 bases). Germline CDR1 LGHDT, CDR2 YNNKEL (reference sequence). The V end was cut by 1 base, the J end by 10 bases, with 14 bases between. The length of the CDR3 is 15 residues. The DNA for the CDR3 is TGTGCCAGCAGCCAAGGGACACGGGATGACTCACCCCTCCACTTT. This sequence encodes CASSQGTRDDSPLHF.

This clone was detected many times. V gene TRBV5-1 combines with J gene TRBJ1-2; D perhaps matches TRBD1 (5 bases). V was pared by 0 bases and J by 5 bases, with 11 bases between. In germline, CDR1 is SGHRS, CDR2 YFSETQ. This CDR3 is built from 14 residues. CDR3 sequence reads: CASSLGDRNYGYTF. The CDR3 DNA sequence: TGCGCCAGCAGCTTGGGTGACAGAAATTATGGCTACACCTTC.

The CDR3 DNA sequence: TGTGCCAGCAGCTTTGTGGGGGGTTCTAGCACAGATACGCAGTATTTT. It codes for CASSFVGGSSTDTQYF. This rearrangement joins TRBV5-4 to TRBJ2-3, with a tentative D call TRBD2 (6 bases). The CDR3 length is 16 residues. Germline V gene data show CDR1 as SGHNT and CDR2 as YYREEE (reference sequence). V lost 2 bases to trimming and J lost 0 bases, with 13 bases between them.

This clone was recorded at least ten times. The rearrangement uses TRBV19 and TRBJ1-3; D remains unclear. Germline V gene sequence: CDR1 LNHDA, CDR2 SQIVND (reference sequence). The CDR3 totals 13 residues. Trimming cost V 6 bases and J 4 bases, with 10 bases left between them. CDR3 amino acids: CASRPVPGNTIYF. CDR3 DNA: TGTGCCAGTAGGCCTGTTCCAGGAAACACCATATATTTT. The full variable domain, its missing parts supplied by reference TRBV19 and TRBJ1-3, is DGGITQSPKYLFRKEGQNVTLSCEQNLNHDAMYWYRQDPGQGLRLIYYSQIVNDFQKGDIAEGYSVSREKKESFPLTVTSAQKNPTAFYLCASRPVPGNTIYFGEGSWLTVV.

This clone was picked up many times. This chain uses TRBV4-3 with TRBJ2-1; unclear D gene. CDR1 and CDR2 (germline): LGHNA, YSLEER. V lost 0 bases and J lost 5, with 8 bases in between. This CDR3 comprises 14 residues. CDR3 sequence reads: CASSQEHFNNEQFF. The DNA of the CDR3 is TGCGCCAGCAGCCAAGAACACTTCAACAATGAGCAGTTCTTC.

This clone was detected a few times. The genes are TRBV6-1 and TRBJ2-5; TRBD1 aligns across 8 bases. This CDR3 is 16 amino acids long. After removal of 6 bases from V and 5 bases from J, the junction contained 14 bases not matched to a gene. Germline V gene lookup returns CDR1 MNHNS and CDR2 SASEGT. CDR3 nucleotide sequence: TGTGCCAGCAGCCCCCTCGGACAGGGTCTAAGTGAGACCCAGTACTTC. This encodes CASSPLGQGLSETQYF.

This clone has ten or more counts. The genes are TRBV27 and TRBJ2-5; D is uncertain. This CDR3 spans 15 amino acids. CDR1 is MNHEY and CDR2 is SMNVEV in the germline V gene (reference sequence). Trimming pared 0 bases from V and 6 bases from J, leaving 14 bases between. The CDR3 is CASSLSLPGPKTQYF. The CDR3, as DNA: TGTGCCAGCAGTTTATCCCTTCCAGGCCCGAAGACCCAGTACTTC.

This clone is labeled medium-sized. This CDR3 is CASSTSGNTIYF. Written as DNA, the CDR3 is TGTGCCAGCAGTACTTCTGGAAACACCATATATTTT. The chain has TRBV6-2 or TRBV6-3 and TRBJ1-3; unclear D gene. The ends were cut back, 5 bases at V and 1 base at J, with 3 bases in the middle. Germline V lookup: CDR1 MNHEY, CDR2 SVGEGT. The CDR3 spans 12 residues.

This clone showed up just a few times. The chain links TRBV6-1 to TRBJ2-7; maybe TRBD2 (6 bases). This CDR3 spans 13 amino acids. V gave up 4 bases and J gave up 7 bases, with 14 bases separating them. The germline V gene encodes CDR1 MNHNS and CDR2 SASEGT. Here the CDR3 reads CASSGTSSGEQYF. The CDR3 DNA reads as TGTGCCAGCAGTGGAACTAGCTCGGGTGAGCAGTACTTC.

This clone was recorded many times. V usage is TRBV7-2 and J usage is TRBJ2-5; no clear D. Germline values: CDR1 SGHTA, CDR2 FQGNSA. Trimming stripped 1 base from V and 2 bases from J, with 14 bases between. The CDR3 is 16 residues long. The chain's CDR3 is CASSLVSVWQQETQYF. Here the CDR3 DNA reads TGTGCCAGCAGCTTAGTTTCGGTGTGGCAACAAGAGACCCAGTACTTC.

This clone was seen ten or more times. The J gene is TRBJ2-5, the V gene TRBV6-5; D not certain. Trimming took off 0 bases at V and 3 bases at J, with 8 bases between the two ends. CDR1 MNHEY and CDR2 SVGAGI come from the germline V gene. This CDR3 spans 14 amino acids. For the CDR3, the DNA is TGTGCCAGCAGTTACTCTTTCCGGGAAGAGACCCAGTACTTC. Translating it yields CASSYSFREETQYF.

This clone was detected many times. A clone one base away is much larger, so this may be a read error. This sample also contains other DNA sequences that code for the same CDR3. The chain combines TRBV20-1 with TRBJ2-1, with TRBD2 matching over 8 bases. The germline CDR1 and CDR2 sequences are DFQATT and SNEGSKA (reference sequence). This CDR3 region has 14 residues. The CDR3 reads CSASSGTRNNEQFF. CDR3 nucleotide sequence: TGCAGTGCTAGCTCCGGGACTAGAAACAATGAGCAATTCTTC.

This clone was detected once. The chain carries TRBV20-1 and TRBJ2-5, with 7 bases identical to TRBD2. Unmatched junction bases numbered 9, after V lost 3 bases and J lost 5 bases. Germline CDR1 is DFQATT and CDR2 is SNEGSKA (reference sequence). This CDR3 is 14 amino acids long. The CDR3 DNA reads TGCAGTGCTAGGGGCGGGAGCGTGGGGGAGACCCAGTACTTC. It specifies CSARGGSVGETQYF.

Many counts were recorded for this clone. Other nucleotide sequences from this sample produce the same CDR3. The chain recombines TRBV20-1 with TRBJ2-7, with unresolved D. Trimming took 0 bases from V and 2 from J, leaving 8 bases between them. Germline lookup yields CDR1 DFQATT and CDR2 SNEGSKA (reference sequence). The length of the CDR3 is 13 residues. The CDR3 nucleotides read TGCAGTGCTAGAGATACGGTCACCTACGAGCAGTACTTC. This translates into CSARDTVTYEQYF.

The chain joins TRBV5-1 to TRBJ2-7, with a weak D call TRBD1 (5 bases). The CDR3 has 12 residues. CDR1 SGHRS and CDR2 YFSETQ come from the germline V gene. The V end was cut by 0 bases, the J end by 5 bases, with 6 bases between. The CDR3 DNA follows: TGCGCCAGCAGCTTGGAAGGGGACGAGCAGTACTTC. Its protein is CASSLEGDEQYF.

This clone was seen many times. This chain links TRBV7-2 with TRBJ1-1; the D is unclear. CDR1 and CDR2 from the germline V gene are SGHTA and FQGNSA. The CDR3 runs 14 residues. V lost 5 bases and J 0 bases, leaving 10 bases between the germline ends. The CDR3 here is CASSQRSLNTEAFF. CDR3 DNA sequence: TGTGCCAGCAGCCAGAGGTCCCTGAACACTGAAGCTTTCTTT.

The CDR3 loop reads CSAPGLAGEQYF. CDR3 nucleotide sequence: TGCAGTGCACCGGGACTAGCGGGAGAGCAGTACTTC. V gene TRBV20-1 combines with J gene TRBJ2-7, with 13 bases that match TRBD2. With V trimmed by 6 bases and J by 7 bases, 3 bases remained unmatched. Germline CDR1 DFQATT, CDR2 SNEGSKA (reference sequence). The CDR3 spans 12 residues.

This clone showed up many times. This chain uses TRBV5-6 with TRBJ2-6; TRBD2 matches 8 bases. CDR3 size: 17 residues. Trimming at V came to 4 bases and at J to 0 bases, leaving 6 bases not matched to a gene. Germline CDR1 and CDR2: SGHDT and YYEEEE. The CDR3 is CASSPIAGNSGANVLTF. The CDR3 DNA follows: TGTGCCAGCAGCCCCATAGCGGGGAACTCTGGGGCCAACGTCCTGACTTTC.

This clone has a count of ten or more. The rearrangement uses TRBV7-3 and TRBJ2-1; D call uncertain. This CDR3 is built from 14 residues. Trimming took off 7 bases at V and 8 bases at J, with 18 bases between the two ends. Germline CDR1 and CDR2: SGHTA and FQGTGA. CDR3 sequence: CASKEKSQSHEQFF. DNA for the CDR3: TGTGCCAGCAAGGAGAAATCCCAATCGCATGAGCAGTTCTTC.